This T cell receptor (beta chain) appears in the sequencing data of a study of monozygotic twins with inflammatory bowel disease. Template switching introduced UMIs that contain a 6-nucleotide sample barcode. TCRdb re-called the 5' RACE reads; every CDR3 protein appears as one record, without DNA. The listing contains about 160,000 distinct CDR3 sequences. The CDR3 consists of 13 residues. Germline-derived CDR1 and CDR2 are ENHRY and SYGVKD. Sequencing used blood. This sequence originates from a human donor with ulcerative colitis or Crohn's disease, or a healthy co-twin of an affected twin (not recorded which). The chain employs TRBV10-3 and TRBJ2-5; with no DNA, the TCRdb D assignment of TRBD1 cannot be verified. The CDR3 sequence is CAISTGAQETQYF.